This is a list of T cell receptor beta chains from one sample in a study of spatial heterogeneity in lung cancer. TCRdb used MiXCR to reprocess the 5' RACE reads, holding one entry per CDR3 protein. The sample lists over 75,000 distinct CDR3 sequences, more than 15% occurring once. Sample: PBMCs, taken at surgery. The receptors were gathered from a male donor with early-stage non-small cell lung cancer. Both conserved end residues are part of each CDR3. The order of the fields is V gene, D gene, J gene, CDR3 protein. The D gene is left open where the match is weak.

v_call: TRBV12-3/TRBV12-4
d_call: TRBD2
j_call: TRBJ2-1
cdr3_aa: CASSGAGVSSYNEQFF

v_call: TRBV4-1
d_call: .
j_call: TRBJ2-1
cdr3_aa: CASSHPAGPGENGQFF

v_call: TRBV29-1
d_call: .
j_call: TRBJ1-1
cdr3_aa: CSVSRRRVTEAFF

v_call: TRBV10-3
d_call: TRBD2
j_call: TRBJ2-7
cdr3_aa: CAISDQRENYEQYF

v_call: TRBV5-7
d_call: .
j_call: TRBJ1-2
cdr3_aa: CASSLDPGYTF

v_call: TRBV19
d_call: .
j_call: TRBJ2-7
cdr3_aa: CASSIPGFYEQYF

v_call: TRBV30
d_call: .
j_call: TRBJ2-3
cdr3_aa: CAWIQGNTDTQYF

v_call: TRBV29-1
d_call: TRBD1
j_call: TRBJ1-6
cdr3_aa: CSARTGESSPLHF

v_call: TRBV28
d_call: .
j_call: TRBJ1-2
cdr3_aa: CASSLGGKDYGYTF

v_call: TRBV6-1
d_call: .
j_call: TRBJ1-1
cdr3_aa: CASSELGRTAEAFF

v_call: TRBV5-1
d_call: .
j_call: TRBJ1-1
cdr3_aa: CASSLFAGENTEAFF

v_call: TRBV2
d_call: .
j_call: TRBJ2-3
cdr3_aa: CASRRGGTDTQYF

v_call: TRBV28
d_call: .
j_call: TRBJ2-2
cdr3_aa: CASTLQATGELFF

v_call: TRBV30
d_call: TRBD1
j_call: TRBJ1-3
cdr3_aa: CAWSTSRQGSFGNTIYF

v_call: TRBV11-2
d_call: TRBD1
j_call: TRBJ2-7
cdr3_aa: CASSSTGTGGWKEQYF

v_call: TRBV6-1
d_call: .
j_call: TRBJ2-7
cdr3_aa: CASSLGRGDYEQYF

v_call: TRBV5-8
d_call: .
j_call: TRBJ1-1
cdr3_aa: CASSLEFGNTEAFF

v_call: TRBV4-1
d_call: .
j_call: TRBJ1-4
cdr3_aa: CASSQDERFNEKLFF

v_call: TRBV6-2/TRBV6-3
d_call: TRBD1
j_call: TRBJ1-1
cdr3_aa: CASSSWDRGGTEAFF

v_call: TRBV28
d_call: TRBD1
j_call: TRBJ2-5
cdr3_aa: CASSSGQVQETQYF

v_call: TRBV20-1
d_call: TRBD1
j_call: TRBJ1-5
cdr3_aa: CSARIGGQPQHF

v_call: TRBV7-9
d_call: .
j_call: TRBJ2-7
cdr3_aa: CASSPQGYYEQYF

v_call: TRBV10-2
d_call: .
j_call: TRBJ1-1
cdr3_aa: CASSEGGSTEAFF

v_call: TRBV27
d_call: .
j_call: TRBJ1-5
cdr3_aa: CASSLEWSQPQHF

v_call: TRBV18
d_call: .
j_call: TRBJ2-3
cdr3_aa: CASSSPAYGRTDTQYF

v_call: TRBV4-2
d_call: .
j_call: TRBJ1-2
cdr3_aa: CASSQGQGANYGYTF

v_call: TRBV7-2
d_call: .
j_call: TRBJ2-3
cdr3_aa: CASSLRAPGTPSTDTQYF

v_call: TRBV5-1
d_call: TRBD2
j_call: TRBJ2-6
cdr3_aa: CASSPGVPAGTSGANVLTF

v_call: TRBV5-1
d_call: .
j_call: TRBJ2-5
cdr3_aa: CASREQGPETQYF

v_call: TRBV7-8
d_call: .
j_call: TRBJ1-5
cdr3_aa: CASSLGGRIGMGNQPQHF

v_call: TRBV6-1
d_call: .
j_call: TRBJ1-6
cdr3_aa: CGAGRGPRGDSPLHF

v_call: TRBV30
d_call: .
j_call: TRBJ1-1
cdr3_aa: CAWSPGANTEAFF

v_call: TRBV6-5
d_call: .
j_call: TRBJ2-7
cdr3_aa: CASSEQGNEQYF

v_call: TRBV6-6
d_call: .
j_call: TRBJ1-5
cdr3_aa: CASSGSQPQHF

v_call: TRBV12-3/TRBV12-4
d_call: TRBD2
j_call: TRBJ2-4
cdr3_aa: CASSLATGTSQYF

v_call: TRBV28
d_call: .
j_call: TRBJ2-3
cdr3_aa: CASSQNKDTQYF

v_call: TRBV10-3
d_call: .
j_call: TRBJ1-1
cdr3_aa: CAISRAVGAPEAFF

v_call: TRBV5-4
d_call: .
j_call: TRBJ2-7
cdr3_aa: CASSPTSLGRHEQYF

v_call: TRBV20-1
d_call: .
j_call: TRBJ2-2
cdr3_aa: CSALGQGRGSGELFF

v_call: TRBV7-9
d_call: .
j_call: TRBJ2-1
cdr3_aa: CASGRRPNEQFF

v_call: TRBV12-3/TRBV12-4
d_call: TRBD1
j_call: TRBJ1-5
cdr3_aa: CASTVTGASNQPQHF

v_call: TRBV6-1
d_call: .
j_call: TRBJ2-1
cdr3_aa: CASSENGGEYGEQFF